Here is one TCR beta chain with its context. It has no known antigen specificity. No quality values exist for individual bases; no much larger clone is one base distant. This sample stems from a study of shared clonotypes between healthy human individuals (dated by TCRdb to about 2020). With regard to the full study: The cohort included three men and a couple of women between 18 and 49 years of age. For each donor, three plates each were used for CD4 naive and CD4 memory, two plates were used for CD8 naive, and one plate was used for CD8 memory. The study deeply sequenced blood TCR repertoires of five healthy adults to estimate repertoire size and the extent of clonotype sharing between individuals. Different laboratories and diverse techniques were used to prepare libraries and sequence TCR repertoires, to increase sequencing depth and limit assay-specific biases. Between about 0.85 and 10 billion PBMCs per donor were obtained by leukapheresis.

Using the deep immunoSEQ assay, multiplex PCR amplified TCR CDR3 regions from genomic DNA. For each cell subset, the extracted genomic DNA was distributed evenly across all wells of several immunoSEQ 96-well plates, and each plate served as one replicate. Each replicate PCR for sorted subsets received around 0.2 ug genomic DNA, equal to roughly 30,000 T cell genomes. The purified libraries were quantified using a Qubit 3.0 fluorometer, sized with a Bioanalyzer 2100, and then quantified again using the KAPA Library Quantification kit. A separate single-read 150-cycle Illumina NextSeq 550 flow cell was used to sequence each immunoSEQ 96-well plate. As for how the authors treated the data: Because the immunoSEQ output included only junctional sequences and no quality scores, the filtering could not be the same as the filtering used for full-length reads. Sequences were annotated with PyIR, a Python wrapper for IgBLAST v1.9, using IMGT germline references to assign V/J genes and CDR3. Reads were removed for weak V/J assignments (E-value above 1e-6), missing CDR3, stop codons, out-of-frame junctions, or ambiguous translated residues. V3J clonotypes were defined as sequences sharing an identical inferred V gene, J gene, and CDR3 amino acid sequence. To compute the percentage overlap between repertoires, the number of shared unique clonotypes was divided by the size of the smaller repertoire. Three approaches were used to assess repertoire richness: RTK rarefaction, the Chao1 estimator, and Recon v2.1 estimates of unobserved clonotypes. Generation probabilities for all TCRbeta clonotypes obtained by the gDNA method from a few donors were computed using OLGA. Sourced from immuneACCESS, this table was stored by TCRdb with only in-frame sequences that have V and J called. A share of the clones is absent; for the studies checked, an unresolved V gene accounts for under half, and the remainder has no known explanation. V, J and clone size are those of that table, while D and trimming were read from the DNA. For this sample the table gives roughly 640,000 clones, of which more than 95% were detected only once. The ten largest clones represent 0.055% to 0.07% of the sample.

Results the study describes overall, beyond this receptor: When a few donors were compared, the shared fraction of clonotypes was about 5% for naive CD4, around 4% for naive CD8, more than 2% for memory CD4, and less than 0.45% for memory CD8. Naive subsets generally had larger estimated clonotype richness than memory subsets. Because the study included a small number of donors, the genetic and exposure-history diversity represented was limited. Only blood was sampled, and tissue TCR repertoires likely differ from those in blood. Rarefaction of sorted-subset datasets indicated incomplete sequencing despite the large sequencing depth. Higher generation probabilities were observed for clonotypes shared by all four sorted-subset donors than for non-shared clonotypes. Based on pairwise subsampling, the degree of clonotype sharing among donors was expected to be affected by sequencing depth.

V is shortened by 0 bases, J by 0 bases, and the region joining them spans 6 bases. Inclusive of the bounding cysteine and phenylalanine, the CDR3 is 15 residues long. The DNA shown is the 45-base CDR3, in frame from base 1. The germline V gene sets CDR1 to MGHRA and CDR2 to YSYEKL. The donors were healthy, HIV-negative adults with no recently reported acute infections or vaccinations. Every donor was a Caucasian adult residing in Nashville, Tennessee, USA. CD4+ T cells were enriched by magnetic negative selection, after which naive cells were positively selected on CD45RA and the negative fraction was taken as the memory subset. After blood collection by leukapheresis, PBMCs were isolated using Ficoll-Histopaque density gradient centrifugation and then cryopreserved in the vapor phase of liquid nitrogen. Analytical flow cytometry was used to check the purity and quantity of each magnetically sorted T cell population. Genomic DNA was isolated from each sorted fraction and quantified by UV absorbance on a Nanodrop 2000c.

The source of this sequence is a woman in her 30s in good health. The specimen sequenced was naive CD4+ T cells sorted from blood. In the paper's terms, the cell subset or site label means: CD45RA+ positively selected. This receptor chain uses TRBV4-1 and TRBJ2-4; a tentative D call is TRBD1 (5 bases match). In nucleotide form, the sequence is TGCGCCAGCAGCCAAGATCAGGGAGCCAAAAACATTCAGTACTTC. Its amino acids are CASSQDQGAKNIQYF.